This T cell receptor beta chain is drawn from a study of cytomegalovirus exposure and HLA in healthy donors. General observations from the study: Researchers reportedly found TCR beta sequences accurately predicted most subjects' HLA-A and HLA-B alleles. The majority of CMV-associated TCR beta chains were reported as apparently HLA-restricted in a later analysis. The study had only CMV serostatus as immune exposure information.

These donors counted as nominally healthy when sampled, but unrecorded immune exposures were likely. The CDR3 runs 14 residues. Trimming took 3 bases from V and 2 from J, leaving 10 bases between them. The germline CDR1 and CDR2 sequences are MNHEY and SMNVEV (reference sequence). PCR employed 60 Vbeta and 13 Jbeta primers. The assay was immunoSEQ multiplex PCR, and TCRdb's table has in-frame clones only and misses some. The table shows around 160,000 clones, with roughly 78% occurring only once. About this clone itself: Its cognate antigen is unknown.

The receptor was isolated from a middle-aged man in good health and CMV-seropositive. The sample consisted of PBMCs. V and J are TRBV27 and TRBJ1-1; D not resolved. For the CDR3, the DNA is TGTGCCAGCAGTTTGATAGGAGGCAACACTGAAGCTTTCTTT. Protein sequence: CASSLIGGNTEAFF.